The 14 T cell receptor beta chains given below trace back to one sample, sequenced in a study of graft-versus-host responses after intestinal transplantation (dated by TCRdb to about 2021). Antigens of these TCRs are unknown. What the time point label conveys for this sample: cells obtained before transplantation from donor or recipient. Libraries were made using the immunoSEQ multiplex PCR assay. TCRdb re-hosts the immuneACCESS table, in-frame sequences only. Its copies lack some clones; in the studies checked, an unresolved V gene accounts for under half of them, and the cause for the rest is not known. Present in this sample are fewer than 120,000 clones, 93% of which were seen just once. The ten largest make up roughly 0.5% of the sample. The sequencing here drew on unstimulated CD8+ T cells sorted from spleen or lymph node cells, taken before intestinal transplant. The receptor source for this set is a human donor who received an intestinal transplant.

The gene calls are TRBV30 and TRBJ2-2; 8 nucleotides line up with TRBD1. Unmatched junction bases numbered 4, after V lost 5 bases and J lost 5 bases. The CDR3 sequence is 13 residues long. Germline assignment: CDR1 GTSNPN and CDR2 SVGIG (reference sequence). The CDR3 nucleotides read TGTGCCTGGCGACAGGGGTGGACCGGGGAGCTGTTTTTT. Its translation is CAWRQGWTGELFF. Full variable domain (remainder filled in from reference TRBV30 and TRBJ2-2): SQTIHQWPATLVQPVGSPLSLECTVEGTSNPNLYWYRQAAGRGLQLLFYSVGIGQISSEVPQNLSASRPQDRQFILSSKKLLLSDSGFYLCAWRQGWTGELFFGEGSRLTVL.

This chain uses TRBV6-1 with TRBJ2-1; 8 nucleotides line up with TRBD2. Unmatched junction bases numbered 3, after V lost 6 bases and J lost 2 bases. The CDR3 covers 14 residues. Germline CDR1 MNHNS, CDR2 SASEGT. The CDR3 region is CASSHSGTYNEQFF. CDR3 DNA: TGTGCCAGCAGCCATAGCGGGACCTACAATGAGCAGTTCTTC.

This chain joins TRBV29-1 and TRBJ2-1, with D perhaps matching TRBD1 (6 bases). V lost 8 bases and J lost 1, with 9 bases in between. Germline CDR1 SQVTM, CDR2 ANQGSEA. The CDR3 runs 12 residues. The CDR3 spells CSSGQSYNEQFF. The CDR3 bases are TGCAGCTCTGGACAGTCCTACAATGAGCAGTTCTTC.

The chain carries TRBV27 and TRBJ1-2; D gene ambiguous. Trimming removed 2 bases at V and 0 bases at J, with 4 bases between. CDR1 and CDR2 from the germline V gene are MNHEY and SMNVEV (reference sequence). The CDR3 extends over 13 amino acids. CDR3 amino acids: CASSLQSNYGYTF. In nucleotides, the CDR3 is TGTGCCAGCAGTTTACAGTCTAACTATGGCTACACCTTC.

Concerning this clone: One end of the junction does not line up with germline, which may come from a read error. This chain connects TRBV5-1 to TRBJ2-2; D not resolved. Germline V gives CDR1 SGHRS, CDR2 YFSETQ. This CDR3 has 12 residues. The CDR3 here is CASSQNPGELFF. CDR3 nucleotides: TGCGCCAGCAGCCAGAACCCCGGGGAGCTGTTTTTT.

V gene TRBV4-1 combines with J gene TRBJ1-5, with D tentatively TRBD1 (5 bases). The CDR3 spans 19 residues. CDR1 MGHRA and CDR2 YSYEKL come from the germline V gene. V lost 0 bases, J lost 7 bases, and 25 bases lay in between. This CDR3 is CASSQDGGGRVPWRQPQHF. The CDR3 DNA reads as TGCGCCAGCAGCCAAGATGGGGGGGGGAGGGTTCCCTGGAGACAGCCCCAGCATTTT.

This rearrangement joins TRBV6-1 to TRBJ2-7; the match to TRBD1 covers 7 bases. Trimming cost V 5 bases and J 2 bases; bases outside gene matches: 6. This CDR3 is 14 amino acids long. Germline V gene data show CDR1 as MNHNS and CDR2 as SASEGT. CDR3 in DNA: TGTGCCAGCAGTTCATACGGGACAGCCTACGAGCAGTACTTC. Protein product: CASSSYGTAYEQYF.

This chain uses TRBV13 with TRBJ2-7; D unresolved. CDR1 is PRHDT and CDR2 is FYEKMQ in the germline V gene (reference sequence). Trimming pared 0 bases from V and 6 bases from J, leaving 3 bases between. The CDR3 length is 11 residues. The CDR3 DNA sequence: TGTGCCAGCAGCTTAGGGCCCGAGCAGTACTTC. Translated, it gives CASSLGPEQYF.

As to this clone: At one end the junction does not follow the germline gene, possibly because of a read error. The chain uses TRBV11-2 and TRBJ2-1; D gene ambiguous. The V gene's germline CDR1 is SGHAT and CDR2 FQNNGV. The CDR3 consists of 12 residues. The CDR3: CASSVEYNEQFF. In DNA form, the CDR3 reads TGTGCCAGCAGCGTAGAATACAATGAGCAGTTCTTC.

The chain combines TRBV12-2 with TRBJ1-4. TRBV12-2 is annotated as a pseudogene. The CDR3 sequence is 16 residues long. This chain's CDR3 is CASRLARGGDGEKLFF. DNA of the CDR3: TGTGCAAGTCGCTTAGCTAGGGGGGGCGATGGTGAAAAACTGTTTTTT.

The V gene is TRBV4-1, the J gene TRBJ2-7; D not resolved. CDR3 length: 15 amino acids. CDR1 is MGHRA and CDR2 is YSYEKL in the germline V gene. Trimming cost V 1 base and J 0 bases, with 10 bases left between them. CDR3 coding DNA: TGCGCCAGCAGCCAAGGGGCTTTTAGCTCCTACGAGCAGTACTTC. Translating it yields CASSQGAFSSYEQYF.

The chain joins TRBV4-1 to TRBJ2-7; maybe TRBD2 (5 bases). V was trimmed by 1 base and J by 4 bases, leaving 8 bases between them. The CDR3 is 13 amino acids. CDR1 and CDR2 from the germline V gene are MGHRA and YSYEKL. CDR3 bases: TGCGCCAGCAGCCAAGCGGGGATGTACGAGCAGTACTTC. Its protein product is CASSQAGMYEQYF.

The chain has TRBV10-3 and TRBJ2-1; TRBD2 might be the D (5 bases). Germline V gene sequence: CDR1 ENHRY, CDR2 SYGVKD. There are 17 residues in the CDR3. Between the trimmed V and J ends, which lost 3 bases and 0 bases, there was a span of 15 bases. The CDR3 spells CAISDPDFSSSYNEQFF. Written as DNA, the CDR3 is TGTGCCATCAGTGACCCGGACTTTTCAAGCTCCTACAATGAGCAGTTCTTC.

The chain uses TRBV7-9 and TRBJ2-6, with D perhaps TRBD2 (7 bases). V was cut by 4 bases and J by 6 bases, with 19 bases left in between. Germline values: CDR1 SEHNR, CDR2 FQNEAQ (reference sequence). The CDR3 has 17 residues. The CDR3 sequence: CASSSPPGGQAANVLTF. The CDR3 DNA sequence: TGTGCCAGCAGCTCCCCCCCCGGGGGGCAAGCGGCCAACGTCCTGACTTTC.